This TCR beta chain was captured in a study of T-cell memory formation after mild COVID-19. Study-level findings and limits: Contracting CD4+ clones were located mainly in CM and EM, and CD8+ clones in EMRA. CD4/CD8 balance held among clones contracting day 15 to 85, and later expanders leaned CD4+.

Via MiXCR, TCRdb re-called the 5' RACE reads, giving one row per CDR3 protein. The table records around 200,000 distinct CDR3 sequences, roughly 10% of them present only once. This clonotype showed up just a few times. Its antigen is still unknown. The germline V and J ends were trimmed by 0 bases and 1 base, with 7 bases remaining between them. The CDR3 has 15 residues. The germline V gene has CDR1 SGHTA and CDR2 FQGNSA. The sequence came from a man aged 18-30 years who had mild COVID-19 (a few samples of this study predate the infection). Cell type and time point are not known. The source material was PBMCs or a T cell subset sorted from them (not recorded which). This chain joins TRBV7-2 and TRBJ1-5; D is ambiguous. CDR3 sequence (DNA): TGTGCCAGCAGCTTAGCCGTTGGGAGCAATCAGCCCCAGCATTTT. Its protein is CASSLAVGSNQPQHF.